Listed here are 5 T cell receptor beta chains from one sample, sequenced in a study of cytomegalovirus exposure and HLA in healthy donors (dated by TCRdb to 2016 to 2017). The library was generated by the immunoSEQ multiplex PCR assay. For the multiplex PCR, a mixture combining 60 forward primers for TCR Vbeta segments and 13 reverse primers for TCR Jbeta segments was used. The table was pulled from immuneACCESS by TCRdb, which kept in-frame rearrangements only. Such tables lose some clones; where checked, under half of the loss comes from unresolved V genes, and the rest has no known cause. This sample holds 75,000 to 100,000 clones; roughly four fifths were observed only once. The top ten clonotypes cover 0.55% to 0.65% of the sample. The sample consisted of PBMCs. The origin of the receptors is a man aged 30-40 years in good health and CMV-seronegative.

Concerning this clone itself: One end of the junction fails to match germline, which may point to a read error. This chain's CDR3 is CAEGGLANEKLFF. CDR3 bases: TGCGCAGAAGGGGGTTTGGCTAATGAAAAACTGTTTTTT. This chain joins TRBV2 and TRBJ1-4, with a possible D match to TRBD1 (6 bases). This CDR3 contains 13 residues. CDR1 SNHLY and CDR2 FYNNEI come from the germline V gene.

V is TRBV5-6 and J is TRBJ2-2; a possible D gene is TRBD2 (6 bases). Trimming left V 2 bases short and J 4 bases short, with 18 bases between. This CDR3 is built from 17 residues. CDR1 and CDR2 from the germline V gene are SGHDT and YYEEEE. The CDR3 DNA sequence: TGTGCCAGCAGCTTCGGATCCGGCGGGGAACTCACCGGGGAGCTGTTTTTT. It yields the protein CASSFGSGGELTGELFF.

The chain links TRBV5-4 to TRBJ2-4; TRBD2 agrees at 11 bases. The germline V gene encodes CDR1 SGHNT and CDR2 YYREEE (reference sequence). The V gene end was trimmed by 4 bases and the J gene end by 6 bases; junction bases not matched to a gene: 6. The CDR3 spans 15 residues. This chain's CDR3 is CASSPTSGTSNIQYF. In nucleotides, the CDR3 is TGTGCCAGCAGCCCGACTAGCGGGACTTCAAACATTCAGTACTTC.

The genes are TRBV15 and TRBJ2-5; 7 nucleotides match TRBD2. Per the germline V gene, CDR1 is LNHNV and CDR2 is YYDKDF (reference sequence). The CDR3 totals 13 residues. V was clipped by 2 bases and J by 9 bases; unmatched bases: 6. As DNA, the CDR3 is TGTGCCACCAGCAGACCCAGCGGGGTGGCCCAGTACTTC. Protein: CATSRPSGVAQYF.

The chain is built from TRBV10-2 and TRBJ2-1; D possibly corresponds to TRBD2 (6 bases). The germline V gene has CDR1 WSHSY and CDR2 SAAADI. The CDR3 is 17 residues long. V was shortened by 6 bases and J by 0 bases, with 18 bases between the two germline ends. The CDR3 region has the DNA TGCGCCAGCAGGGCGGGAACTAGGGGCAGCTCCTACAATGAGCAGTTCTTC. It codes for CASRAGTRGSSYNEQFF.